Listed here are 13 T cell receptor beta chains from one sample, sequenced in a study of T cells after yellow fever vaccination (dated by TCRdb to the late 2010s). This sample's treatment or condition label indicates: live attenuated yellow fever vaccine strain. The library was built by means of 5' RACE. This sample was sequenced with an Illumina HiSeq 2500. TCRdb cleaned the public reads at Q25 with fastp, built clones with MiXCR and kept in-frame beta chains. Each CDR3 protein appears once, grouped with its most common genes and DNA. The sample has hundreds of thousands of distinct CDR3 sequences on record, under 25% of them singletons. The top ten hold over 11% of the sample. Sequenced material: PBMCs, taken 15 days after the yellow fever booster vaccination. These receptors came from a man aged 25-45 years who received the YFV17D yellow fever vaccine.

This chain uses TRBV2 with TRBJ2-5; D uncertain. There are 11 residues in the CDR3. The germline V and J ends were trimmed by 10 bases and 2 bases, with 8 bases remaining between them. In germline, CDR1 is SNHLY, CDR2 FYNNEI. This CDR3 is CATAWQETQYF. In DNA form, the CDR3 reads TGTGCCACCGCTTGGCAAGAGACCCAGTACTTC.

This chain links TRBV5-1 with TRBJ2-1; D may be TRBD1 or TRBD2 (5 bases each). Deletions cut 2 bases from V and 6 bases from J, with 12 bases between. CDR3 length: 14 amino acids. In germline, CDR1 is SGHRS, CDR2 YFSETQ. This CDR3 reads CASSFAMRGNEQFF. The CDR3 region has the DNA TGCGCCAGCAGCTTTGCAATGAGGGGCAATGAGCAGTTCTTC. The variable domain in full, with the rest retrieved from reference TRBV5-1 and TRBJ2-1, is KAGVTQTPRYLIKTRGQQVTLSCSPISGHRSVSWYQQTPGQGLQFLFEYFSETQRNKGNFPGRFSGRQFSNSRSEMNVSTLELGDSALYLCASSFAMRGNEQFFGPGTRLTVL.

The V and J genes are TRBV19 and TRBJ2-1, with D possibly matching TRBD2 (6 bases). Germline V lookup: CDR1 LNHDA, CDR2 SQIVND (reference sequence). CDR3 length: 15 residues. The V gene lost 4 bases and the J gene lost 0 bases, with 10 bases spanning the gap. CDR3 in amino acids: CASSTKRVSYNEQFF. CDR3 sequence (DNA): TGTGCCAGTAGTACCAAGCGGGTCTCCTACAATGAGCAGTTCTTC.

In its sample, this clonotype was seen a few times. V and J are TRBV19 and TRBJ2-2; perhaps TRBD2 as D (5 bases). The CDR3 contains 14 residues. Per germline, CDR1 LNHDA and CDR2 SQIVND (reference sequence). V shed 8 bases and J shed 2 bases, with 12 bases lying between them. In DNA, the CDR3 is TGTGCCAGTGGTAGAGGGCCTAACACCGGGGAGCTGTTTTTT. It codes for CASGRGPNTGELFF.

The chain is built from TRBV6-5 and TRBJ2-1, with 7 bases that match TRBD2. This CDR3 region has 18 residues. The germline V gene has CDR1 MNHEY and CDR2 SVGAGI. Germline trimming cut 2 bases from V and 4 bases from J; bases unmatched to any gene: 14. The CDR3 DNA sequence: TGTGCCAGCAGTTACCAGCCCTTGGCTAGCGGACTTTACAATGAGCAGTTCTTC. This encodes CASSYQPLASGLYNEQFF.

This clonotype has just a few counts. The chain carries TRBV10-2 and TRBJ2-5; D unclear. With 0 bases removed from V and 1 base from J, the gap between germline ends came to 6 bases. The length of the CDR3 is 14 residues. Germline loops: CDR1 WSHSY, CDR2 SAAADI. The CDR3 is CASSESSSQETQYF. The CDR3 bases are TGCGCCAGCAGTGAGTCCTCATCCCAAGAGACCCAGTACTTC.

This rearrangement joins TRBV2 to TRBJ2-1, with D unclear. CDR3 length: 13 amino acids. The germline V and J ends were trimmed by 11 bases and 7 bases, with 18 bases remaining between them. Germline-derived CDR1 and CDR2 are SNHLY and FYNNEI. The CDR3 DNA reads TGTGCCGGTAATCGGCTGGGCCAAAATGAGCAGTTCTTC. Translating gives CAGNRLGQNEQFF. Full variable domain (rest looked up from reference TRBV2 and TRBJ2-1): EPEVTQTPSHQVTQMGQEVILRCVPISNHLYFYWYRQILGQKVEFLVSFYNNEISEKSEIFDDQFSVERPDGSNFTLKIRSTKLEDSAMYFCAGNRLGQNEQFFGPGTRLTVL.

The rearrangement joins TRBV20-1 to TRBJ2-2; 15 positions match TRBD2. The CDR3 is 15 amino acids. J gave up 8 bases and V 2 bases, and 3 bases lay outside the gene matches. Germline-derived CDR1 and CDR2 are DFQATT and SNEGSKA (reference sequence). For the CDR3, the DNA is TGCAGTGCTAGATGGGGACTAGCGGGAGGTGGGGAGCTGTTTTTT. It codes for CSARWGLAGGGELFF.

The chain employs TRBV20-1 and TRBJ2-1, with 7 bases lining up with TRBD2. CDR1 and CDR2 from the germline V gene are DFQATT and SNEGSKA (reference sequence). The V segment lost 0 bases and the J segment 5 bases; nucleotides outside the gene matches: 7. The CDR3 totals 15 residues. CDR3 region: CSAREGAGTHNEQFF. The DNA of the CDR3 is TGCAGTGCTAGAGAGGGAGCGGGAACCCACAATGAGCAGTTCTTC.

This clonotype was observed a few times. V usage is TRBV7-9 and J usage is TRBJ2-1; no firm D call. The CDR3 loop spans 15 amino acids. CDR1 and CDR2 from the germline V gene are SEHNR and FQNEAQ (reference sequence). V gave up 0 bases and J gave up 5 bases, with 11 bases separating them. The CDR3 loop is CASSLAEPMDNEQFF. The CDR3 DNA follows: TGTGCCAGCAGCTTAGCCGAGCCAATGGACAATGAGCAGTTCTTC.

The chain recombines TRBV5-6 with TRBJ1-6; no definite D call. The CDR3 spans 14 residues. Germline CDR1 and CDR2: SGHDT and YYEEEE. V lost 2 bases to trimming and J lost 8 bases, with 11 bases between them. Here the CDR3 DNA reads TGTGCCAGCAGCTTTGTGAGGAGTTATTCACCCCTCCACTTT. As protein: CASSFVRSYSPLHF. Full variable domain (rest looked up from reference TRBV5-6 and TRBJ1-6): DAGVTQSPTHLIKTRGQQVTLRCSPKSGHDTVSWYQQALGQGPQFIFQYYEEEERQRGNFPDRFSGHQFPNYSSELNVNALLLGDSALYLCASSFVRSYSPLHFGNGTRLTVT.

The rearrangement joins TRBV5-4 to TRBJ1-2, with D possibly being TRBD1 (5 bases). Looked up from germline, CDR1 is SGHNT and CDR2 is YYREEE (reference sequence). Trimming cost V 3 bases and J 8 bases, with 14 bases left between them. The CDR3 is made up of 13 amino acids. CDR3 residues: CASSSWGPRGYTF. The CDR3 bases are TGTGCCAGCAGCTCCTGGGGACCCAGGGGCTACACCTTC.

This chain joins TRBV24-1 and TRBJ2-1; 10 bases map to TRBD1. The length of the CDR3 is 16 residues. Germline lookup yields CDR1 KGHDR and CDR2 SFDVKD. V lost 4 bases, J lost 7 bases, and 9 bases stayed unmatched. CDR3 in DNA: TGTGCCACCAGTGACCCGACGACAGGGGGCAGGAATGAGCAGTTCTTC. This gives the protein CATSDPTTGGRNEQFF.